The rows below give T cell receptor beta chains drawn from one sample of a study of shared clonotypes between healthy human individuals. Sequencing was performed with immunoSEQ multiplex PCR; in TCRdb, only in-frame clones are kept and a portion is missing. The repertoire has about 1.5 million clones, nearly 99% of them found once; the top ten carry about 0.42%. Sample: naive CD4+ T cells sorted from blood. All receptors derive from a man aged 25 to 45 in good health. CDR3s include the opening cysteine and the closing phenylalanine or tryptophan. D genes are given only for firm matches. Some rows have no size entry. The others give once, few or many, or a class for an expanded clone.

clone size	J gene	V gene	D gene	CDR3 DNA	CDR3 protein
.	TRBJ2-5	TRBV11-3	.	TGTGCCAGCAGCTTAGCTGGCCAGGGAGAGACCCAGTACTTC	CASSLAGQGETQYF
once	TRBJ2-1	TRBV7-9	TRBD2	TGTGCCAGCAGCTCACCAGCGGGAGGGCCAATCGATGAGCAGTTCTTC	CASSSPAGGPIDEQFF
.	TRBJ2-1	TRBV7-3	.	TGTGCCAGCAGCTTAGGGCTGTACAATGAGCAGTTCTTC	CASSLGLYNEQFF
.	TRBJ1-1	TRBV7-3	TRBD1	TGTGCCAGCAGCCCACACAGGGGCACTGAAGCTTTCTTT	CASSPHRGTEAFF
.	TRBJ1-1	TRBV5-1	TRBD1	TGCGCCAGCAGCTTGGGGTTGGCAGGGGGCATCGTAAACGCTGAAGCTTTCTTT	CASSLGLAGGIVNAEAFF
.	TRBJ2-7	TRBV5-6	TRBD2	TGTGCCAGCACCCTACCGGGACTAGCGGGCTCCCTAGGCGAGCAGTACTTC	CASTLPGLAGSLGEQYF
.	TRBJ1-4	TRBV9	.	TGTGCCAGCAGCGTAGAGGCCCACCGTGAAAAACTGTTTTTT	CASSVEAHREKLFF
.	TRBJ1-2	TRBV19	.	TGTGCCAGTAGTGCCATAAGGGGGACTGGTGGCTACACCTTC	CASSAIRGTGGYTF
.	TRBJ2-5	TRBV27	TRBD2	TGTGCCAGCGGATCCGGGACTAGCGGCCAAGAGACCCAGTACTTC	CASGSGTSGQETQYF
.	TRBJ2-2	TRBV25-1	.	TGTGCCAGCAGTGTATCGGGGGCAGGGAACACCGGGGAGCTGTTTTTT	CASSVSGAGNTGELFF
.	TRBJ2-7	TRBV7-9	TRBD2	TGTGCCAGCAGCCCCAGACTAGCGGGAGATCGCGAGCAGTACTTC	CASSPRLAGDREQYF
.	TRBJ2-1	TRBV11-2	TRBD1	TGTGCCAGCAGCCCCGGGACAGGGTTCTACAATGAGCAGTTCTTC	CASSPGTGFYNEQFF
.	TRBJ2-7	TRBV15	TRBD1	TGTGCCACCAGCAGAACAGGGGTGTCCTACGAGCAGTACTTC	CATSRTGVSYEQYF
.	TRBJ1-4	TRBV11-2	.	TGTGCCAGCAGCTTATTGGGCACTTTAACTAATGAAAAACTGTTTTTT	CASSLLGTLTNEKLFF
.	TRBJ1-1	TRBV6-5	.	TGTGCCTGTCGAAGGGCATTACCCGGGGAAGCTTTCTTT	CACRRALPGEAFF
.	TRBJ2-3	TRBV2	.	TGTGCCACCAGCGGCCGAGTTAGAGCAGATACGCAGTATTTT	CATSGRVRADTQYF
.	TRBJ2-7	TRBV2	.	TGTGCCAGCAGTGAAGACAGGACATCCGAGCAGTACTTC	CASSEDRTSEQYF
.	TRBJ2-2	TRBV27	TRBD2	TGTGCCAGCAGTTTAACTCTAGCGGGAGGGCCACGCACCGGGGAGCTGTTTTTT	CASSLTLAGGPRTGELFF
.	TRBJ1-1	TRBV6-4	TRBD1	TGTGCCAGCAGTGCGCAGGGGGGAACTGAAGCTTTCTTT	CASSAQGGTEAFF
.	TRBJ1-3	TRBV12-1	.	TGTGCCAGCAGCTCAAAACAGGGGAGTGGAAACACCATATATTTT	CASSSKQGSGNTIYF
.	TRBJ1-1	TRBV19	.	TGTGCCAGTAGTATAGATGGGATAAACACTGAAGCTTTCTTT	CASSIDGINTEAFF
.	TRBJ2-3	TRBV11-2	.	TGTGCCAGCAGCACTATATCCGGTAGGATACCAGTGACAGATACGCAGTATTTT	CASSTISGRIPVTDTQYF
.	TRBJ2-7	TRBV28	TRBD2	TGTGCCAGCAGTTCTGGGGGGGAGGGCTTAAACGAGCAGTACTTC	CASSSGGEGLNEQYF
.	TRBJ2-3	TRBV6-6	.	TGTGCCAGCAGTTACTCCCTTGGCACAGATACGCAGTATTTT	CASSYSLGTDTQYF